This T cell receptor beta chain was sequenced in a study of T cells expressing NK-cell markers. TCRdb re-called the 5' RACE reads and catalogs CDR3 proteins one per entry, DNA excluded. This table lists under 600,000 distinct CDR3 sequences. Germline CDR1 LNHNV, CDR2 YYDKDF (reference sequence). The CDR3 is 18 amino acids. The sequenced material came from blood T cells: a sorted CD56 or NKG2C T cell subset, CD4+ or CD8+ T cells, or bulk PBMC T cells (not recorded which). The chain joins TRBV15 to TRBJ2-4; TCRdb names TRBD1, which stays unverified in the absence of DNA. The receptor's source is a woman between 45 and 60 years old in good health. CDR3 residues: CATSRYNRGPLAKNIQYF.